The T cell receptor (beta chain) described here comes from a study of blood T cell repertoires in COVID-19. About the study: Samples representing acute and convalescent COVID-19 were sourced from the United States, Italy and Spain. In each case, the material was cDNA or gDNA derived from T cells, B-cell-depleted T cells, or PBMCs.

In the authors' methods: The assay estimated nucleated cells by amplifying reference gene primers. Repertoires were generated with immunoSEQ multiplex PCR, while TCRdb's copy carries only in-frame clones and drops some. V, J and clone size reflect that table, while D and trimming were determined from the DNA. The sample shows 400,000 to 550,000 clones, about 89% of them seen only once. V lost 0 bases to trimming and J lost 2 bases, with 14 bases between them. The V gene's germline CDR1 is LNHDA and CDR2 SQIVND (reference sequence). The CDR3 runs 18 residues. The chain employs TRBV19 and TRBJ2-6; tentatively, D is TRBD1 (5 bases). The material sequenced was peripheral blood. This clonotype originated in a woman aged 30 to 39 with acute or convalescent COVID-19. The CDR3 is CASSIEDNLQAGANVLTF. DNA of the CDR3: TGTGCCAGTAGTATAGAGGATAACTTACAGGCTGGGGCCAACGTCCTGACTTTC.